Below are 24 T cell receptor beta chains sequenced from a single sample in a study of cytomegalovirus exposure and HLA in healthy donors. PCR amplification relied on 60 Vbeta primers (plus 13 Jbeta primers). Sequencing used immunoSEQ multiplex PCR; TCRdb keeps in-frame clones, though not all of them. The table includes approximately 180,000 clones, about 70% detected once. The sample taken for sequencing was PBMCs. The source of these receptors is a woman aged 30 to 39 in good health and CMV-seronegative.

The CDR3 here is CASIDNNYGYTF. In DNA, the CDR3 is TGCGCCAGCATCGACAACAACTATGGCTACACCTTC. This chain connects TRBV5-1 to TRBJ1-2; no firm D call. Trimming stripped 6 bases from V and 2 bases from J, with 8 bases between. CDR1 is SGHRS and CDR2 is YFSETQ in the germline V gene. This CDR3 comprises 12 residues.

The chain links TRBV5-8 to TRBJ1-2; D gene uncertain. With 4 bases removed from V and 5 bases from J, the gap between germline ends came to 18 bases. The germline V gene has CDR1 SGHTS and CDR2 YDEGEE. The CDR3 contains 15 residues. The CDR3 coding sequence is TGTGCCAGCAGCCAAATGGGTGGTATCGGGTATGGCTACACCTTC. Translation: CASSQMGGIGYGYTF.

This clone was seen once. The V gene is TRBV9, the J gene TRBJ2-3, with a possible D match to TRBD2 (5 bases). CDR3 length: 15 amino acids. Per germline, CDR1 SGDLS and CDR2 YYNGEE. Trimming took off 0 bases at V and 5 bases at J, with 13 bases between the two ends. The CDR3 DNA reads as TGTGCCAGCAGCGTAGGGGCTGCGGGTGGAGATACGCAGTATTTT. This codes for CASSVGAAGGDTQYF.

The chain employs TRBV7-9 and TRBJ2-7; D is ambiguous. Trimming cost V 3 bases and J 4 bases, with 13 bases left between them. The CDR3 has 14 residues. CDR1 and CDR2 (germline): SEHNR, FQNEAQ (reference sequence). DNA for the CDR3: TGTGCCAGCAGCTTTATGAACAGCAATTACGAGCAGTACTTC. Its translation: CASSFMNSNYEQYF.

The V and J genes are TRBV27 and TRBJ1-1; 7 bases are a match to TRBD1. Per germline, CDR1 MNHEY and CDR2 SMNVEV (reference sequence). Germline trimming cut 6 bases from V and 1 base from J; bases unmatched to any gene: 5. CDR3 size: 14 residues. This CDR3 reads CASRDGTANTEAFF. CDR3 bases: TGTGCCAGCAGGGATGGGACAGCGAACACTGAAGCTTTCTTT.

V usage is TRBV11-2 and J usage is TRBJ2-5; 8 bases are shared with TRBD1. The germline gives CDR1 SGHAT, CDR2 FQNNGV. The CDR3 sequence is 16 residues long. The V and J ends lost 5 bases and 4 bases, in that order; junction bases with no gene match: 12. CDR3 loop: CASSPRGTGEGETQYF. The CDR3 DNA follows: TGTGCCAGCAGCCCGAGAGGGACAGGCGAGGGAGAGACCCAGTACTTC.

The chain combines TRBV27 with TRBJ2-5; the match to TRBD1 covers 8 bases. Losses at the gene ends were 5 bases for V and 5 bases for J; bases not matched to a gene: 10. In germline, CDR1 is MNHEY, CDR2 SMNVEV (reference sequence). The CDR3 length is 15 residues. The CDR3, as DNA: TGTGCCAGCAGTGGCCGGACAGGGACGCAGGAGACCCAGTACTTC. Protein: CASSGRTGTQETQYF.

The rearrangement links TRBV5-4 to TRBJ2-1; 8 bases fit TRBD1. The CDR3 is made up of 16 amino acids. Germline CDR1 SGHNT, CDR2 YYREEE (reference sequence). Trimming at V came to 4 bases and at J to 5 bases, leaving 11 bases not matched to a gene. In DNA, the CDR3 is TGTGCCAGCAGCAGCGCACTCCAGGGGGCTGACAATGAGCAGTTCTTC. Protein product: CASSSALQGADNEQFF. Full variable domain (remainder filled in from reference TRBV5-4 and TRBJ2-1): ETGVTQSPTHLIKTRGQQVTLRCSSQSGHNTVSWYQQALGQGPQFIFQYYREEENGRGNFPPRFSGLQFPNYSSELNVNALELDDSALYLCASSSALQGADNEQFFGPGTRLTVL.

The rearrangement uses TRBV30 and TRBJ1-5; 7 nucleotides align to TRBD1. Unmatched junction bases numbered 9, after V lost 4 bases and J lost 6 bases. The CDR3 spans 14 residues. Germline V gives CDR1 GTSNPN, CDR2 SVGIG (reference sequence). This chain's CDR3 is CAWTPGGGGQPQHF. The DNA of the CDR3 is TGTGCCTGGACCCCGGGAGGGGGCGGTCAGCCCCAGCATTTT.

The chain links TRBV5-5 to TRBJ2-2, with TRBD1 matching 7 bases. CDR3 length equals 15 residues. V was pared by 2 bases and J by 1 base, with 2 bases of the junction left unmatched. The germline gives CDR1 SGHKS, CDR2 YYEKEE (reference sequence). As DNA, the CDR3 is TGTGCCAGCAGCTTCCGGGACAGGAACACCGGGGAGCTGTTTTTT. It codes for CASSFRDRNTGELFF.

This chain joins TRBV19 and TRBJ1-2; 8 positions agree with TRBD1. The germline gives CDR1 LNHDA, CDR2 SQIVND (reference sequence). V dropped 1 base and J dropped 5; count of bases not matched to a gene: 9. The CDR3 is 16 amino acids. The chain's CDR3 is CASSIASGGAKYGYTF. As DNA, the CDR3 is TGTGCCAGTAGTATAGCATCAGGGGGCGCGAAGTATGGCTACACCTTC.

This clone was seen only a few times. The genes are TRBV5-4 and TRBJ2-1, with TRBD2 matching 10 bases. The CDR3 sequence is 15 residues long. From germline, CDR1 is SGHNT and CDR2 YYREEE (reference sequence). Trimming took 4 bases from V and 8 from J; bases not matched to a gene: 9. The CDR3 sequence is CASSPSSGSFHEQFF. The CDR3 DNA follows: TGTGCCAGCAGCCCTTCTAGCGGGAGTTTCCATGAGCAGTTCTTC. Based on the CDR3 plus reference TRBV5-4 and TRBJ2-1, the full variable domain is ETGVTQSPTHLIKTRGQQVTLRCSSQSGHNTVSWYQQALGQGPQFIFQYYREEENGRGNFPPRFSGLQFPNYSSELNVNALELDDSALYLCASSPSSGSFHEQFFGPGTRLTVL.

The chain links TRBV7-3 to TRBJ1-2, with D possibly TRBD1 on 5 matching bases. Germline loops: CDR1 SGHTA, CDR2 FQGTGA. The CDR3 totals 15 residues. V lost 1 base, J lost 2 bases, and 11 bases lay in between. The CDR3, as DNA: TGTGCCAGCAGCTTAAGGGGGGGAAGGAACTATGGCTACACCTTC. The encoded protein is CASSLRGGRNYGYTF.

J is TRBJ1-4 and V is TRBV6-5; tentatively, D is TRBD1 (5 bases). The germline V gene encodes CDR1 MNHEY and CDR2 SVGAGI. The ends were cut back, 2 bases at V and 8 bases at J, with 12 bases in the middle. The CDR3 runs to 14 residues. CDR3 in DNA: TGTGCCAGCAGTTACGCCAGGGCGAGAGAAAAACTGTTTTTT. Its protein is CASSYARAREKLFF.

The V gene is TRBV6-1, the J gene TRBJ2-5, with 8 positions matching TRBD1. The assigned J gene may be wrong: the sequence end matches TRBJ2-7 better. The germline CDR1 and CDR2 sequences are MNHNS and SASEGT. The CDR3 totals 15 residues. As DNA, the CDR3 is TGTGCCAGCAGTCCCCGACAGGGGTTAAATTACGAGCAGTACTTC. It is translated as CASSPRQGLNYEQYF.

To note about this clone: The junction shows a germline mismatch at one end, possibly a read error. The chain links TRBV13 to TRBJ2-7; TRBD1 might be the D (6 bases). The germline V gene encodes CDR1 PRHDT and CDR2 FYEKMQ (reference sequence). The CDR3 extends over 14 amino acids. The CDR3 is CASSLRTATYGQYF. CDR3 bases: TGTGCCAGCAGCCTTCGGACAGCTACCTACGGGCAGTACTTC.

The V gene is TRBV19, the J gene TRBJ2-7; D might be TRBD2 (6 bases). V dropped 3 bases and J dropped 2 bases, with 11 bases sitting between them. This CDR3 comprises 14 residues. Per germline, CDR1 LNHDA and CDR2 SQIVND (reference sequence). Here the CDR3 reads CASSIYWGAYEQYF. CDR3 sequence (DNA): TGTGCCAGTAGTATTTATTGGGGGGCCTACGAGCAGTACTTC.

There are a few counts of this clone. The V call is TRBV7-2, the J call TRBJ2-7; possible D gene TRBD2, 6 bases. The CDR3 is made up of 17 amino acids. Germline CDR1 is SGHTA and CDR2 is FQGNSA. Trimming took off 5 bases at V and 3 bases at J, with 23 bases between the two ends. The CDR3 bases are TGTGCCAGCAGCAAAACCCGGGGACCTAGCGTACACTACGAGCAGTACTTC. This translates into CASSKTRGPSVHYEQYF. The variable domain in full, completed from reference TRBV7-2 and TRBJ2-7, reads GAGVSQSPSNKVTEKGKDVELRCDPISGHTALYWYRQSLGQGLEFLIYFQGNSAPDKSGLPSDRFSAERTGGSVSTLTIQRTQQEDSAVYLCASSKTRGPSVHYEQYFGPGTRLTVT.

V gene TRBV19 combines with J gene TRBJ2-1; 13 nucleotides match TRBD2. CDR3 size: 15 residues. Trimming removed 10 bases from V and 9 bases from J; junction bases left unmatched: 12. From germline, CDR1 is LNHDA and CDR2 SQIVND (reference sequence). CDR3 sequence (DNA): TGTGCCACCGTCCGGACTAGCGGGAGACTTGGTGAGCAGTTCTTC. Amino acid sequence: CATVRTSGRLGEQFF.

This clone turned up a few times. This chain joins TRBV2 and TRBJ2-1; 9 bases line up with TRBD2. The CDR3 is 16 amino acids. Germline V gives CDR1 SNHLY, CDR2 FYNNEI. V trimming: 8 bases; J trimming: 1 base; junction bases outside the gene matches: 9. CDR3 nucleotides: TGTGCCAGCGACCCTCGCGGGGGGGCGTCCTACAATGAGCAGTTCTTC. Its translation: CASDPRGGASYNEQFF.

The chain has TRBV5-1 and TRBJ2-7; 10 bases match TRBD2. CDR1 and CDR2 (germline): SGHRS, YFSETQ. The CDR3 loop spans 15 amino acids. The junction had 10 bases not matched to a gene; V was cut back by 4 bases and J by 6 bases. CDR3 region: CASSLITSGETEQYF. The DNA of the CDR3 is TGCGCCAGCAGCCTGATTACTAGCGGGGAGACCGAGCAGTACTTC.

The J gene is TRBJ1-6, the V gene TRBV11-1; 8 nucleotides align to TRBD1. CDR3 size: 14 residues. Germline V gene sequence: CDR1 SGHAT, CDR2 FQDESV (reference sequence). With 5 bases clipped from V and 7 bases from J, the junction kept 4 bases outside the gene matches. The CDR3 loop reads CASSQDRVNSPLHF. The CDR3 DNA reads TGTGCCAGCAGCCAGGACAGGGTAAATTCACCCCTCCACTTT.

The J gene is TRBJ1-1, the V gene TRBV7-9; maybe TRBD1 (5 bases). The CDR3 spans 14 residues. Germline V gene data show CDR1 as SEHNR and CDR2 as FQNEAQ (reference sequence). V lost 7 bases and J lost 4, with 16 bases in between. The CDR3: CASNTKQVTTEAFF. The CDR3 region has the DNA TGTGCCAGCAATACAAAACAGGTGACCACTGAAGCTTTCTTT.

Details on this clone: Compared with germline, one end of the junction differs, possibly owing to a read error. The chain couples TRBV5-4 to TRBJ1-1; D possibly corresponds to TRBD1 (5 bases). The CDR3 extends over 15 amino acids. Germline assignment: CDR1 SGHNT and CDR2 YYREEE (reference sequence). This CDR3 is CASSQEWQGLTEAFF. The CDR3, as DNA: TGCGCCAGCAGCCAAGAATGGCAGGGACTGACTGAAGCTTTCTTT.